This T cell receptor beta chain was found in a study of T cells in Graves' hyperthyroidism and ophthalmopathy. In its sample, this clonotype was seen many times. Antigen unknown. Using RNA transcripts as the source, TCR beta CDR3 regions were amplified. A first-round RT-PCR of the TCR CDR3 used the HTBI primer set. TCRdb passed the multiplex PCR reads through MiXCR, listing each CDR3 protein once. The sample lists 500,000 to 550,000 distinct CDR3 sequences; under 25% were seen once. Study outcomes and limitations: Blood also contained most expanded thyroid clonotypes above 0.001. Ophthalmopathy was separated from stable hyperthyroidism by a 13 V-J model.

Per germline, CDR1 MNHEY and CDR2 SVGAGI. The CDR3 is 15 amino acids. V lost 4 bases, J lost 4 bases, and 14 bases lay in between. The receptor was derived from a man aged 18 to 29 with Graves' hyperthyroidism. The sequenced sample was blood. The V and J genes are TRBV6-5 and TRBJ1-5, with D perhaps TRBD1 (5 bases). CDR3 coding DNA: TGTGCCAGCAGTTCGAACCGGGACGGGAATCAGCCCCAGCATTTT. This sequence encodes CASSSNRDGNQPQHF.